The 6 T cell receptor beta chains given below trace back to one sample, sequenced in a study of T cells of healthy individuals. TCRdb analysed the 5' RACE reads with MiXCR anew, one entry per CDR3 protein. The sample contains about 82,000 distinct CDR3 sequences, approximately 4.8% of which appear only once. The receptors originated from a female donor in good health.

This clonotype was recorded at least ten times. The chain combines TRBV2 with TRBJ2-7; no reliable D call. V was trimmed by 7 bases and J by 2 bases, leaving 6 bases between them. CDR1 is SNHLY, CDR2 FYNNEI, per germline. The CDR3 extends over 11 amino acids. The CDR3 is CASIRAYEQYF. CDR3 DNA: TGTGCCAGCATAAGAGCCTACGAGCAGTACTTC.

In this sample, this clonotype turned up many times. This sequence joins TRBV12-3 or TRBV12-4 and TRBJ1-1; possibly TRBD1 for D (6 bases). The CDR3 runs to 23 residues. Between the trimmed V and J ends, which lost 0 bases and 0 bases, there was a span of 32 bases. Here the CDR3 reads CASSLAGTEGVQGTPFLNTEAFF. Written as DNA, the CDR3 is TGTGCCAGCAGTTTAGCGGGGACCGAAGGGGTACAGGGAACCCCCTTCCTGAACACTGAAGCTTTCTTT.

In its sample, this clonotype was seen a few times. The rearrangement uses TRBV2 and TRBJ2-7; D is possibly TRBD1 (5 bases). This CDR3 comprises 13 residues. Trimming pared 7 bases from V and 2 bases from J, leaving 12 bases between. Looked up from germline, CDR1 is SNHLY and CDR2 is FYNNEI. The CDR3: CASTWGRAYEQYF. CDR3 nucleotide sequence: TGTGCCAGCACCTGGGGCAGAGCCTACGAGCAGTACTTC.

Many counts were recorded for this clonotype. The gene calls are TRBV29-1 and TRBJ2-2; TRBD2 matches 11 bases. The CDR3 runs to 13 residues. Germline trimming cut 7 bases from V and 5 bases from J; bases unmatched to any gene: 3. Germline loops: CDR1 SQVTM, CDR2 ANQGSEA. The CDR3 region has the DNA TGCAGCGCGCGGACTAGCGGGACCGGGGAGCTGTTTTTT. Translation gives CSARTSGTGELFF.

Many counts were recorded for this clonotype. CDR3 nucleotides: TGTGCCAGCAGCCAAGTACAGGGTTACTACGAGCAGTACTTC. This sequence encodes CASSQVQGYYEQYF. The V and J genes are TRBV14 and TRBJ2-7; possibly TRBD1 for D (6 bases). V lost 1 base and J 3 bases, leaving 10 bases between the germline ends. Germline CDR1 SGHDN, CDR2 FVKESK. This CDR3 is built from 14 residues.

This clonotype was observed at least ten times. The chain is built from TRBV7-9 and TRBJ1-1; no clear D. This CDR3 has 15 amino acids. V was clipped by 1 base and J by 6 bases, with 15 bases between them. Germline loops: CDR1 SEHNR, CDR2 FQNEAQ (reference sequence). In DNA, the CDR3 is TGTGCCAGCAGCTTAGGGGCGGAAAGGCCCCCTGAAGCTTTCTTT. Translation gives CASSLGAERPPEAFF.